This T cell receptor (beta chain) came from a study of early T cells in non-severe SARS-CoV-2 infection. As for the study in general: The chains were unpaired, and the sequenced material was bulk RNA from unsorted whole blood.

This clonotype was counted only a few times. Antigen unknown. Study results and caveats: VDJdb-based matching was biased toward anti-spike CD8 responses and missed private and CD4 specificities.

Each cDNA molecule carried a unique molecular identifier. TCRdb recomputed calls from the 5' RACE reads with MiXCR, one row per CDR3 protein. The sample yields approximately 26,000 distinct CDR3 sequences, 4% to 5.5% seen once. Looked up from germline, CDR1 is LGHNA and CDR2 is YSLEER. V shed 0 bases and J shed 4 bases, with 14 bases lying between them. This CDR3 has 16 residues. The clonotype comes from an adult who was a healthcare worker with PCR-confirmed SARS-CoV-2 infection or an uninfected control (not recorded which). The J gene is TRBJ2-3, the V gene TRBV4-3; D call uncertain. The specimen was whole blood. The CDR3 DNA reads TGCGCCAGCAGCCAAGATGGCCAGGTGGGCGCAGATACGCAGTATTTT. Its translation is CASSQDGQVGADTQYF.